The rows below give T cell receptor beta chains drawn from one sample of a study of spatial heterogeneity in lung cancer. TCRdb re-called the 5' RACE reads through MiXCR, storing one row per CDR3 protein. The table lists roughly 18,000 distinct CDR3 sequences, around 19% of them singletons. The source was PBMCs, collected at surgery. These receptors originate from a male donor with early-stage non-small cell lung cancer. CDR3s include the opening cysteine and the closing phenylalanine or tryptophan. D genes are given only for firm matches. Rows give clone size only sometimes, using once, few, many, or a class for an expanded clone.

abundance	d_gene	v_gene	j_gene	CDR3aa	CDR3nt
many	.	TRBV5-8	TRBJ2-5	CASSYFVETQYF	TGTGCCAGCAGCTATTTTGTGGAGACCCAGTACTTC
.	.	TRBV4-2	TRBJ1-1	CASSPGFSRHLEAFF	TGTGCCAGCAGCCCTGGGTTTTCAAGGCACCTTGAAGCTTTCTTT
.	.	TRBV19	TRBJ2-7	CASGTSYPYEQYF	TGTGCCAGTGGTACTAGCTACCCCTACGAGCAGTACTTC
.	TRBD2	TRBV20-1	TRBJ2-1	CSARDQSGDYNEQFF	TGCAGTGCTAGAGATCAGAGCGGGGACTACAATGAGCAGTTCTTC
.	.	TRBV18	TRBJ2-2	CASSPNSPGPYTGELFF	TGTGCCAGCTCACCAAACAGCCCGGGGCCCTACACCGGGGAGCTGTTTTTT
many	.	TRBV29-1	TRBJ2-1	CSVERDSSYNEQFF	TGCAGCGTTGAACGAGATAGCTCCTACAATGAGCAGTTCTTC
many	.	TRBV12-3/TRBV12-4	TRBJ2-2	CASSHGTGSGELFF	TGTGCCAGCAGTCACGGCACAGGGTCCGGGGAGCTGTTTTTT
medium-sized	TRBD1	TRBV12-3/TRBV12-4	TRBJ1-2	CASSRTGGTNYGYTF	TGTGCCAGCAGTCGCACAGGGGGCACAAACTATGGCTACACCTTC
few	.	TRBV2	TRBJ2-6	CASSEYGEHRSSGANVLTF	TGTGCCAGCAGTGAATATGGGGAACACAGGAGCTCTGGGGCCAACGTCCTGACTTTC
many	.	TRBV2	TRBJ2-3	CASSELGGVEDTQYF	TGTGCCAGCAGTGAATTGGGCGGGGTCGAAGATACGCAGTATTTT
.	TRBD1	TRBV6-5	TRBJ2-5	CASSPDGQGGETQYF	TGTGCCAGCAGCCCCGACGGACAGGGGGGAGAGACCCAGTACTTC
.	.	TRBV2	TRBJ2-5	CASRNTGQETQYF	TGTGCCAGCAGGAACACCGGACAAGAGACCCAGTACTTC
many	.	TRBV19	TRBJ2-7	CASGTLASEQYF	TGTGCCAGTGGGACCCTAGCTTCCGAGCAGTACTTC
many	.	TRBV2	TRBJ1-2	CARRAGAGYGYTF	TGTGCCAGGCGAGCGGGCGCCGGCTATGGCTACACCTTC
.	TRBD1	TRBV20-1	TRBJ2-5	CSAPRSGYRGETQYF	TGCAGTGCCCCTCGATCGGGTTACAGGGGAGAGACCCAGTACTTC
medium-sized	.	TRBV11-2	TRBJ2-2	CASTSGGKVFF	TGTGCCAGCACCTCCGGGGGAAAGGTGTTTTTT
many	.	TRBV4-1	TRBJ2-5	CASSQDSGLFGTQYF	TGCGCCAGCAGCCAAGACTCTGGACTCTTCGGGACCCAGTACTTC
few	.	TRBV20-1	TRBJ2-3	CSAPRTDSSTDTQYF	TGCAGTGCTCCAAGGACAGACTCTAGCACAGATACGCAGTATTTT
many	.	TRBV14	TRBJ2-7	CASSQRTRTLYEQYF	TGTGCCAGCAGCCAAAGGACCCGAACCCTCTACGAGCAGTACTTC
.	.	TRBV10-3	TRBJ2-1	CAISGQEMGYNEQFF	TGTGCCATCAGTGGTCAAGAGATGGGTTACAATGAGCAGTTCTTC
.	.	TRBV2	TRBJ1-1	CASSQDRNTEAFF	TGTGCCAGCAGTCAAGACAGGAACACTGAAGCTTTCTTT
many	.	TRBV3-1	TRBJ2-7	CASSQAIEQYF	TGTGCCAGCAGCCAAGCGATCGAGCAGTACTTC
many	.	TRBV5-4	TRBJ1-1	CASSLAGDSSYGNTEAFF	TGTGCCAGCAGCTTGGCCGGAGACAGTTCTTACGGGAACACTGAAGCTTTCTTT
.	TRBD1	TRBV29-1	TRBJ1-1	CSVGTALNTEAFF	TGCAGCGTCGGGACAGCCTTGAACACTGAAGCTTTCTTT
few	TRBD1	TRBV10-3	TRBJ1-2	CAISAGTGVWVNYGYTF	TGTGCCATCAGCGCCGGGACAGGGGTGTGGGTTAACTATGGCTACACCTTC
many	.	TRBV19	TRBJ2-2	CASTGGPSTGELFF	TGTGCCAGTACTGGGGGGCCGAGCACCGGGGAGCTGTTTTTT
medium-sized	.	TRBV25-1	TRBJ2-1	CASSGGGDFLGGRQFF	TGTGCCAGCAGTGGAGGTGGAGACTTCCTCGGAGGGCGGCAGTTCTTC
.	TRBD1	TRBV2	TRBJ2-3	CASSDLDRVVDTRYF	TGTGCCAGCAGTGATCTGGACAGGGTCGTTGATACGCGGTATTTT
few	TRBD2	TRBV11-2	TRBJ2-3	CASSLGGSTDTQYF	TGTGCCAGCAGCTTGGGAGGGAGCACAGATACGCAGTATTTT
.	.	TRBV7-7	TRBJ2-7	CASSPAGLSYEQYF	TGTGCTAGCAGCCCCGCGGGACTCTCCTACGAGCAGTACTTC
many	.	TRBV9	TRBJ1-3	CASSVAGNPGNTIYF	TGTGCCAGCAGCGTAGCGGGGAATCCAGGCAACACCATATATTTT
once	.	TRBV12-3/TRBV12-4	TRBJ2-3	CASSPRELDTQYF	TGTGCCAGCAGTCCCAGGGAGCTAGATACGCAGTATTTT
.	.	TRBV6-1	TRBJ1-5	CASSNLHFSNQPQHF	TGTGCCAGCAGTAACCTACACTTTAGTAATCAGCCCCAGCATTTT
few	.	TRBV7-6	TRBJ2-1	CASSLGFRAAYNEQFF	TGTGCCAGCAGCTTAGGCTTTCGGGCGGCCTACAATGAGCAGTTCTTC
many	TRBD1	TRBV10-3	TRBJ1-2	CAVGQGTYGYTF	TGTGCCGTCGGACAGGGGACATATGGCTACACCTTC
.	.	TRBV19	TRBJ2-1	CASSIGRNNEQFF	TGTGCCAGTAGTATAGGCAGAAACAATGAGCAGTTCTTC
.	TRBD1	TRBV20-1	TRBJ1-1	CSANGGTENTEAFF	TGCAGTGCTAACGGGGGGACAGAGAACACTGAAGCTTTCTTT
.	TRBD1	TRBV3-1	TRBJ2-3	CASSQLTGPTDTQYF	TGTGCCAGCAGCCAACTGACAGGGCCCACAGATACGCAGTATTTT
.	.	TRBV12-3/TRBV12-4	TRBJ1-1	CASSLVRADTEAFF	TGTGCCAGCAGTTTAGTTAGGGCGGATACTGAAGCTTTCTTT
.	.	TRBV10-2	TRBJ1-1	CASSSGLLNTEAFF	TGCGCCAGCAGTTCCGGACTGCTGAACACTGAAGCTTTCTTT
few	.	TRBV4-1	TRBJ2-1	CASSQDPRGGYNEQFF	TGCGCCAGCAGCCAAGACCCTAGGGGGGGCTACAATGAGCAGTTCTTC
.	TRBD1	TRBV3-1	TRBJ1-2	CASSQDLGQRYGYTF	TGTGCCAGCAGCCAAGATCTGGGACAGCGCTATGGCTACACCTTC
.	.	TRBV7-9	TRBJ1-1	CASSHGTPGTEAFF	TGTGCCAGCAGCCATGGGACCCCGGGGACTGAAGCTTTCTTT